The rows below give T cell receptor beta chains drawn from one sample of a study of beta chain features in type 1 diabetes. The protocol was immunoSEQ multiplex PCR, while the TCRdb copy is restricted to in-frame clones and leaves out a portion. The sample yields some 350,000 clones, around 9.6% seen once. The material sequenced was central memory CD4+ T cells from blood. These receptors originate from a man under 40 with type 1 diabetes. The conserved cysteine and the conserved F or W are not part of the CDR3 here. Fields, in order: V gene, CDR3 length, CDR3 protein.

TRBV7-2 12 ASSYGGAGETQY
TRBV19 12 ASSITGTAFEAF
TRBV7-2 11 ASSLQGEETQY
TRBV2 13 ASSPLAGAGETQY
TRBV11-3 13 ASSLEGTGAFEAF
TRBV6-5 13 ASSTGTGGSYGYT
TRBV6-5 12 ASSPGTAQETQY
TRBV27 12 ASKKFSSTDTQY
TRBV9 13 ASSVVEGAKNIQY
TRBV10-3 14 AISGVEMGGHNEQF
TRBV27 11 ASSKPGFGDLH
TRBV5-6 13 ASSFARLVTDTQY
TRBV7-8 12 ASSLDESHTEAF
TRBV28 14 ASRPPGALGNTEAF
TRBV2 10 ASSEGDTEAF
TRBV27 13 ASSPGRRASQPQH
TRBV6-1 14 ASSATDGRSNYGYT
TRBV6-5 11 ASSTQRNTEAF
TRBV5-1 11 ASSFGRNNEQF
TRBV11-3 10 ASSLDRYEQY
TRBV11-3 13 ASSAPPGLNEKLF
TRBV11-2 14 ASSLEFGRTNYGYT
TRBV7-3 15 ASSLGQGVIGTDTQY
TRBV7-2 12 ASSSWTGNYGYT
TRBV28 11 ASSFGLAPGYT
TRBV7-2 12 ASSTGGPEGGYT
TRBV5-1 10 ASSLPAYEQY
TRBV6-1 11 ASSEYGIYEQY
TRBV2 13 ASSEEGAPTYEQY
TRBV6-6 13 ASRYWDRDLTEQY
TRBV7-9 11 ASSLEQGDEQY
TRBV11-2 14 ASSRSGVAPNTEAF
TRBV5-1 14 ASSLEAGEGHNEQF
TRBV19 14 ASSTPRTGSNQPQH
TRBV6-5 11 ASSYPGANVLT
TRBV25-1 13 ASSDTGGQAYEQY
TRBV11-2 12 ASSLGQTNQPQH
TRBV10-3 10 ALGAGTYEQY
TRBV7-9 13 ASSLAGGLGYEQY
TRBV29-1 12 SVPRGGNQETQY
TRBV23-1 18 ASSHRGLGQRSFMNTEAF
TRBV28 11 AYGVPGTGELF
TRBV4-2 15 ASSQVENTGTGYEQY
TRBV7-2 11 ASSLGGGPSPF